This T cell receptor (beta chain) was recovered during a study of T cells after somatic rescue of genetic block. In this sample, this clone is medium-sized. Germline V gives CDR1 SGHRS, CDR2 YFSETQ. J was trimmed by 5 bases and V by 4 bases; bases with no gene match: 4. The CDR3 totals 14 residues. This table comes from immunoSEQ multiplex PCR, and its TCRdb copy is limited to in-frame clones, with some not included. The profile covers 10,000 to 15,000 clones, with more than 65% appearing a single time and under 25% taken by the ten largest. The sequence was collected from a boy between 10 and 17 years old. Material for sequencing was peripheral blood mononuclear cells (PBMCs). The rearrangement joins TRBV5-1 to TRBJ2-1; 9 nucleotides match TRBD2. The CDR3 region is CASSTSGWNNEQFF. As DNA, the CDR3 is TGCGCCAGCAGCACTAGCGGGTGGAACAATGAGCAGTTCTTC. Using reference TRBV5-1 and TRBJ2-1 for the parts outside the CDR3, the full variable domain is KAGVTQTPRYLIKTRGQQVTLSCSPISGHRSVSWYQQTPGQGLQFLFEYFSETQRNKGNFPGRFSGRQFSNSRSEMNVSTLELGDSALYLCASSTSGWNNEQFFGPGTRLTVL.